The 24 T cell receptor beta chains below all came from one sample that was sequenced in a study of cytomegalovirus exposure and HLA in healthy donors. PCR involved 60 Vbeta and 13 Jbeta primers. Some clones are missing from TCRdb's copy, which holds only in-frame ones; the method was immunoSEQ multiplex PCR. Of 160,000 or so clones listed, approximately 80% were seen once; the top ten hold about 9.5%. The sequencing sample was made of PBMCs. The receptor set was obtained from a man aged 18 to 30 in good health and CMV-seropositive.

Turning to this clone: The sample carries other DNA sequences with the same CDR3. The chain carries TRBV27 and TRBJ2-2; D is unresolved. The germline V gene has CDR1 MNHEY and CDR2 SMNVEV (reference sequence). This CDR3 has 13 amino acids. V was shortened by 6 bases and J by 0 bases, with 5 bases between the two germline ends. The CDR3 region has the DNA TGTGCCAGCAGCCCAACGAACACCGGGGAGCTGTTTTTT. Translated: CASSPTNTGELFF.

This clone has only a few counts. The chain has TRBV25-1 and TRBJ1-5; a weak D match, TRBD1 (5 bases). Trimming removed 8 bases at V and 4 bases at J, with 15 bases between. Looked up from germline, CDR1 is MGHDK and CDR2 is SYGVNS. The CDR3 contains 14 residues. The CDR3 loop is CASGTGERNQPQHF. In nucleotides, the CDR3 is TGTGCCAGCGGCACAGGTGAGAGGAATCAGCCCCAGCATTTT.

In this sample, this clone turned up a few times. The V and J genes are TRBV6-1 and TRBJ1-1; D might be TRBD1 (6 bases). The CDR3 is made up of 11 amino acids. The V gene's germline CDR1 is MNHNS and CDR2 SASEGT. V was trimmed by 5 bases and J by 11 bases, leaving 12 bases between them. This CDR3 reads CASSNRVGAFF. As DNA, the CDR3 is TGTGCCAGCAGTAACAGGGTCGGGGCTTTCTTT.

The chain has TRBV19 and TRBJ1-2, with TRBD1 as a possible D gene (5 bases). Trimming stripped 7 bases from V and 4 bases from J, with 16 bases between. The germline gives CDR1 LNHDA, CDR2 SQIVND (reference sequence). The CDR3 is 14 amino acids. The CDR3 nucleotides read TGTGCCAGTATCAAGACGGCGGGGGGCTATGGCTACACCTTC. Residues: CASIKTAGGYGYTF.

This clone was observed a single time. V and J are TRBV11-2 and TRBJ2-7; TRBD1 matches at 9 bases. J was trimmed by 7 bases and V by 4 bases; bases with no gene match: 8. The CDR3 totals 14 residues. The germline V gene encodes CDR1 SGHAT and CDR2 FQNNGV. CDR3 sequence (DNA): TGTGCCAGCAGCTCGGGACAGGGCTACAGAGAGCAGTACTTC. Amino acid sequence: CASSSGQGYREQYF.

CDR3 DNA: TGTGCCAGCAGCGGCGGGACAGACAATCAGCCCCAGCATTTT. Its protein is CASSGGTDNQPQHF. The rearrangement links TRBV9 to TRBJ1-5, with 7 positions matching TRBD1. With 3 bases clipped from V and 3 bases from J, the junction kept 3 bases outside the gene matches. The germline V gene encodes CDR1 SGDLS and CDR2 YYNGEE. This CDR3 is 14 amino acids long.

The chain links TRBV5-4 to TRBJ2-7; D unresolved. V was clipped by 0 bases and J by 1 base, with 8 bases between them. CDR3 length: 14 residues. Germline-derived CDR1 and CDR2 are SGHNT and YYREEE (reference sequence). The CDR3 nucleotides read TGTGCCAGCAGCTTGGGGCGGCAATCCTACGAGCAGTACTTC. Translated, it gives CASSLGRQSYEQYF.

In its sample, this clone was seen once. The V and J genes are TRBV7-6 and TRBJ1-4, with D perhaps matching TRBD1 (5 bases). Germline V gene lookup returns CDR1 SGHVS and CDR2 FNYEAQ. V gave up 0 bases and J gave up 5 bases, with 13 bases separating them. This CDR3 contains 16 residues. The CDR3 DNA reads as TGTGCCAGCAGCTTAGCGTACCAGGACATAAATGAAAAACTGTTTTTT. It translates to CASSLAYQDINEKLFF.

V gene TRBV25-1 combines with J gene TRBJ2-1, with a weak D call TRBD2 (5 bases). Trimming left V 2 bases short and J 9 bases short, with 11 bases between. The V gene's germline CDR1 is MGHDK and CDR2 SYGVNS. The CDR3 consists of 13 residues. The CDR3 DNA is TGTGCCAGCAGTGAACCCGGTGGGAGTGAGCAGTTCTTC. Translated: CASSEPGGSEQFF.

V gene TRBV19 combines with J gene TRBJ2-2, with 10 bases fitting TRBD2. Per the germline V gene, CDR1 is LNHDA and CDR2 is SQIVND (reference sequence). This CDR3 is built from 16 residues. The junction had 5 bases not matched to a gene; V was cut back by 3 bases and J by 4 bases. The CDR3 nucleotides read TGTGCCAGTAGTATCGGACTAGCGGCTGCCACCGGGGAGCTGTTTTTT. It yields the protein CASSIGLAAATGELFF. The whole variable domain, remainder taken from reference TRBV19 and TRBJ2-2, is DGGITQSPKYLFRKEGQNVTLSCEQNLNHDAMYWYRQDPGQGLRLIYYSQIVNDFQKGDIAEGYSVSREKKESFPLTVTSAQKNPTAFYLCASSIGLAAATGELFFGEGSRLTVL.

Of note for this clone: The sample carries other DNA sequences with the same CDR3. The rearrangement joins TRBV14 to TRBJ2-1; D call uncertain. The CDR3 is 13 amino acids. Deletions cut 1 base from V and 10 bases from J, with 11 bases between. Per the germline V gene, CDR1 is SGHDN and CDR2 is FVKESK. For the CDR3, the DNA is TGTGCCAGCAGCCAAGCCAGGCTTGGGGAGCAGTTCTTC. Translated: CASSQARLGEQFF.

This chain links TRBV6-1 with TRBJ2-7; tentative D call: TRBD2 (6 bases). V gave up 6 bases and J gave up 2 bases, with 17 bases separating them. CDR1 is MNHNS, CDR2 SASEGT, per germline. The CDR3 consists of 15 residues. CDR3 sequence: CASSPGRLSTYEQYF. CDR3 DNA: TGTGCCAGCAGCCCAGGGAGGCTAAGCACCTACGAGCAGTACTTC.

V and J are TRBV10-3 and TRBJ2-7; TRBD2 agrees at 8 bases. The CDR3 loop spans 15 amino acids. J gave up 3 bases and V 7 bases, and 11 bases lay outside the gene matches. Germline V gene sequence: CDR1 ENHRY, CDR2 SYGVKD. The CDR3 DNA sequence: TGTGCCATCATCTCGGGGGGGGATGGGTTCTACGAGCAGTACTTC. Amino acids: CAIISGGDGFYEQYF.

The V gene is TRBV7-9, the J gene TRBJ2-7; 9 positions agree with TRBD1. The V segment lost 4 bases and the J segment 7 bases; nucleotides outside the gene matches: 8. This CDR3 is built from 14 residues. Germline CDR1 and CDR2: SEHNR and FQNEAQ (reference sequence). The CDR3 DNA is TGTGCCAGCAGCTCCCGGGACAGGGATTGGGAGCAGTACTTC. Protein product: CASSSRDRDWEQYF.

The chain joins TRBV7-3 to TRBJ2-2; 8 nucleotides match TRBD2. This CDR3 comprises 15 residues. The J segment lost 3 bases and the V segment lost 2 bases, leaving 2 bases of the junction unmatched. Germline loops: CDR1 SGHTA, CDR2 FQGTGA. This chain's CDR3 is CASSLGTRHTGELFF. As DNA, the CDR3 is TGTGCCAGCAGCTTAGGGACTAGACACACCGGGGAGCTGTTTTTT. The entire variable domain, with the rest obtained from reference TRBV7-3 and TRBJ2-2, is as follows: GAGVSQTPSNKVTEKGKYVELRCDPISGHTALYWYRQSLGQGPEFLIYFQGTGAADDSGLPNDRFFAVRPEGSVSTLKIQRTERGDSAVYLCASSLGTRHTGELFFGEGSRLTVL.

This clone has a handful of counts. The V gene is TRBV10-3, the J gene TRBJ2-7, with D tentatively TRBD1 (6 bases). The CDR3 sequence is 13 residues long. V lost 10 bases and J 0 bases, leaving 13 bases between the germline ends. In germline, CDR1 is ENHRY, CDR2 SYGVKD. The CDR3 region has the DNA TGTGCCACGAACAGGGATCCCTCCTACGAGCAGTACTTC. It specifies CATNRDPSYEQYF.

The chain combines TRBV30 with TRBJ2-7; 7 bases are a match to TRBD1. Losses at the gene ends were 4 bases for V and 2 bases for J; bases not matched to a gene: 5. This CDR3 spans 13 amino acids. Germline assignment: CDR1 GTSNPN and CDR2 SVGIG (reference sequence). CDR3: CAWKRDRAYEQYF. CDR3 bases: TGTGCCTGGAAACGGGACAGAGCCTACGAGCAGTACTTC. The full variable domain, rest sourced from reference TRBV30 and TRBJ2-7, is SQTIHQWPATLVQPVGSPLSLECTVEGTSNPNLYWYRQAAGRGLQLLFYSVGIGQISSEVPQNLSASRPQDRQFILSSKKLLLSDSGFYLCAWKRDRAYEQYFGPGTRLTVT.

This chain uses TRBV29-1 with TRBJ1-2; 9 bases agree with TRBD1. The CDR3 loop spans 15 amino acids. Trimming took 2 bases from V and 2 from J; bases not matched to a gene: 6. Germline values: CDR1 SQVTM, CDR2 ANQGSEA. This CDR3 is CSVELGTGRNYGYTF. The CDR3 coding sequence is TGCAGCGTTGAACTCGGGACAGGGAGGAACTATGGCTACACCTTC.

The chain joins TRBV6-5 to TRBJ1-1; unclear D gene. There are 15 residues in the CDR3. The germline V and J ends were trimmed by 2 bases and 0 bases, with 10 bases remaining between them. Germline values: CDR1 MNHEY, CDR2 SVGAGI. In DNA, the CDR3 is TGTGCCAGCAGTTACCTTCAGGCATTGAACACTGAAGCTTTCTTT. Amino acids: CASSYLQALNTEAFF.

V is TRBV7-2 and J is TRBJ2-1, with D possibly being TRBD2 (7 bases). The V and J ends lost 0 bases and 6 bases respectively, with 15 bases between them. The germline CDR1 and CDR2 sequences are SGHTA and FQGNSA. The CDR3 is 16 residues long. This chain's CDR3 is CASSLAGGGAFNEQFF. The DNA of the CDR3 is TGTGCCAGCAGCTTAGCGGGAGGGGGGGCCTTCAATGAGCAGTTCTTC.

The V gene is TRBV25-1, the J gene TRBJ2-7; 8 bases map to TRBD2. The V gene end was trimmed by 5 bases and the J gene end by 3 bases; junction bases not matched to a gene: 3. In germline, CDR1 is MGHDK, CDR2 SYGVNS. CDR3 length: 13 residues. CDR3 protein: CASSRLAFYEQYF. Written as DNA, the CDR3 is TGTGCCAGCAGTAGACTAGCGTTCTACGAGCAGTACTTC.

This sequence joins TRBV2 and TRBJ1-1; D is possibly TRBD1 (6 bases). Trimming removed 4 bases at V and 3 bases at J, with 9 bases between. Germline CDR1 is SNHLY and CDR2 is FYNNEI. CDR3 length equals 13 residues. CDR3 amino acids: CASSATGYTEAFF. The DNA for the CDR3 is TGTGCCAGCAGTGCGACAGGATACACTGAAGCTTTCTTT.

This clone was counted between two and nine times. V usage is TRBV9 and J usage is TRBJ2-2; 8 bases align to TRBD2. This CDR3 comprises 17 residues. Germline V gives CDR1 SGDLS, CDR2 YYNGEE. J was trimmed by 1 base and V by 0 bases; bases with no gene match: 5. The CDR3 loop is CASSVVGTSGNTGELFF. The CDR3 DNA is TGTGCCAGCAGCGTAGTTGGAACTAGCGGGAACACCGGGGAGCTGTTTTTT.

The gene calls are TRBV15 and TRBJ2-3, with D possibly being TRBD2 (6 bases). Looked up from germline, CDR1 is LNHNV and CDR2 is YYDKDF (reference sequence). The length of the CDR3 is 16 residues. V lost 0 bases, J lost 0 bases, and 10 bases lay in between. The CDR3 DNA reads TGTGCCACCAGCAGAGATCCTAGCGTTAGCACAGATACGCAGTATTTT. Translating gives CATSRDPSVSTDTQYF.